This TCR beta chain was found in a study of chemoradiotherapy in HPV16-positive cancers. On the study more broadly: Candidate HPV-specific T-cell clones and common TCR motifs came from functional assays in two HPV16-positive patients. Overall study findings and caveats: Better recurrence-free survival went with HPV-responsive T-cell expansion in HPV16-positive patients. Candidate HPV-specific clones and E7-related TCR motifs grew in tumor during treatment.

Repeated repertoire sampling spanned the course of chemoradiotherapy. Only in-frame clones appear in the TCRdb table, and some are missing; sequencing was by immunoSEQ multiplex PCR. The sample holds about 39,000 clones, around 76% seen once. Germline CDR1 SGHTA, CDR2 FQGNSA. This CDR3 comprises 15 residues. The ends lost 5 bases at V and 1 base at J; junction bases unmatched: 4. This clone was detected only once. Its antigen is unknown. This clonotype was sampled from a human donor with HPV-associated anogenital cancer. This chain links TRBV7-2 with TRBJ1-3, with TRBD1 matching 8 bases. The sequences come from blood, collected from a patient who underwent chemoradiotherapy. This CDR3 is CASSRTGGSGNTIYF. CDR3 nucleotide sequence: TGTGCCAGCAGCCGAACAGGGGGGTCTGGAAACACCATATATTTT.